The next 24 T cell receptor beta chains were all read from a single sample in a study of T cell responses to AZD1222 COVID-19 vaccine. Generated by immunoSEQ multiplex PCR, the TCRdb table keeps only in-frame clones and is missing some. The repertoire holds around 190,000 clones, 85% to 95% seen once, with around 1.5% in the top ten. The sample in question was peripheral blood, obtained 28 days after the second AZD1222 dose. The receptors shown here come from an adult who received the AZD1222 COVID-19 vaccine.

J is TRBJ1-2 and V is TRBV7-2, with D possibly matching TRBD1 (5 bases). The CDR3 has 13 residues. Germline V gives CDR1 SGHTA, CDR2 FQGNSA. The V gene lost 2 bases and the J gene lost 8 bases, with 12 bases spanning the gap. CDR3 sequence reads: CASSLSKGLGYTF. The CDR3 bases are TGTGCCAGCAGCTTAAGTAAGGGACTGGGCTACACCTTC. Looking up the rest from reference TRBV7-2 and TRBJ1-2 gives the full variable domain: GAGVSQSPSNKVTEKGKDVELRCDPISGHTALYWYRQSLGQGLEFLIYFQGNSAPDKSGLPSDRFSAERTGGSVSTLTIQRTQQEDSAVYLCASSLSKGLGYTFGSGTRLTVV.

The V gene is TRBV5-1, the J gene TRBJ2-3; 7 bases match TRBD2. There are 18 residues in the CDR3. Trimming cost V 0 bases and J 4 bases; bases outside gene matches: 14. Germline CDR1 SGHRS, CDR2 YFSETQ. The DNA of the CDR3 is TGCGCCAGCAGCTTGGATTTGGGAGGGATACGAGGGGCAGATACGCAGTATTTT. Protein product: CASSLDLGGIRGADTQYF. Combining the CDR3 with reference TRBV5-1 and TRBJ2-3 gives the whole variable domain KAGVTQTPRYLIKTRGQQVTLSCSPISGHRSVSWYQQTPGQGLQFLFEYFSETQRNKGNFPGRFSGRQFSNSRSEMNVSTLELGDSALYLCASSLDLGGIRGADTQYFGPGTRLTVL.

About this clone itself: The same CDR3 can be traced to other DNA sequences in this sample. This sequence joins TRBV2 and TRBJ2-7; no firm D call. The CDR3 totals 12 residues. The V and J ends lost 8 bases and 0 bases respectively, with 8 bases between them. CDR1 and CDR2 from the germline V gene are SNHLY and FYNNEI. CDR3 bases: TGTGCCAGCTCTGCTAGCTCCTACGAGCAGTACTTC. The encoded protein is CASSASSYEQYF.

The CDR3 region has the DNA TGTGCCAGCGCCGTCAGGGGCACTGGAAACACCATATATTTT. Translation gives CASAVRGTGNTIYF. The chain uses TRBV5-6 and TRBJ1-3; possibly TRBD1 for D (6 bases). Germline lookup yields CDR1 SGHDT and CDR2 YYEEEE. V lost 7 bases and J lost 2, with 13 bases in between. CDR3 size: 14 residues. Combining the CDR3 with reference TRBV5-6 and TRBJ1-3 gives the whole variable domain DAGVTQSPTHLIKTRGQQVTLRCSPKSGHDTVSWYQQALGQGPQFIFQYYEEEERQRGNFPDRFSGHQFPNYSSELNVNALLLGDSALYLCASAVRGTGNTIYFGEGSWLTVV.

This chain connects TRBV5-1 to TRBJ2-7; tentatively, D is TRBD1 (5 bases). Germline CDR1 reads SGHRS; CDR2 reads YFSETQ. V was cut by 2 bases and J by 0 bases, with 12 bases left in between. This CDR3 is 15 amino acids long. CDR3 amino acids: CASSLGAYSSYEQYF. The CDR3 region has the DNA TGCGCCAGCAGCTTAGGGGCCTATAGCTCCTACGAGCAGTACTTC. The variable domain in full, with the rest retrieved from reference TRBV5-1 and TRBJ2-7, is KAGVTQTPRYLIKTRGQQVTLSCSPISGHRSVSWYQQTPGQGLQFLFEYFSETQRNKGNFPGRFSGRQFSNSRSEMNVSTLELGDSALYLCASSLGAYSSYEQYFGPGTRLTVT.

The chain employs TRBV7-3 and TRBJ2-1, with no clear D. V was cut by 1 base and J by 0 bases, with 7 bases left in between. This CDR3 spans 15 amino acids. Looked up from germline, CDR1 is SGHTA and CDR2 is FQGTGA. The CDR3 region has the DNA TGTGCCAGCAGCTTAAAGGGAAGCTCCTACAATGAGCAGTTCTTC. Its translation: CASSLKGSSYNEQFF.

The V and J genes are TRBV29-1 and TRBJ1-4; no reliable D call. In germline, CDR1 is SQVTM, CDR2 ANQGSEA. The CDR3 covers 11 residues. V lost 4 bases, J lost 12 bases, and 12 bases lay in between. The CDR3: CSVGTRDQLFF. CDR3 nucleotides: TGCAGCGTTGGGACCCGGGATCAACTGTTTTTT.

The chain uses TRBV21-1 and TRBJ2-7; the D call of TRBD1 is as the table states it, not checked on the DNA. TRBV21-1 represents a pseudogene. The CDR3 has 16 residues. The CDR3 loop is CASSNDRGTRGYEQYF. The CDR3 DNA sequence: TGTGCCAGCAGCAACGACAGGGGGACCCGCGGCTACGAGCAGTACTTC.

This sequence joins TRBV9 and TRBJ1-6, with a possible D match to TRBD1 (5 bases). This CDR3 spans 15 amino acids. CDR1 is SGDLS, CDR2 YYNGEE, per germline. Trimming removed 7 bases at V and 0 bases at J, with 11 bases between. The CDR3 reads CASGGGRSYNSPLHF. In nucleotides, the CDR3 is TGTGCCAGCGGGGGAGGCCGCTCCTATAATTCACCCCTCCACTTT.

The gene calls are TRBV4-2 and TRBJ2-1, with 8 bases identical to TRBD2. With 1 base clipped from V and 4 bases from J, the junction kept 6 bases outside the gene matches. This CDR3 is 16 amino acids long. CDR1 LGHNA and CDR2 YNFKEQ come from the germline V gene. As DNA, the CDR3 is TGTGCCAGCAGCCAAGTAGAGCGGGAGTTTTACAATGAGCAGTTCTTC. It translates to CASSQVEREFYNEQFF.

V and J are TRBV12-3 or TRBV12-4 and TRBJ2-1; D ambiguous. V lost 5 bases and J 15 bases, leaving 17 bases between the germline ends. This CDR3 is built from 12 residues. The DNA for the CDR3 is TGTGCCAGCAGTCCCCGCGGCACCGGGCCGTTCTTC. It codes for CASSPRGTGPFF.

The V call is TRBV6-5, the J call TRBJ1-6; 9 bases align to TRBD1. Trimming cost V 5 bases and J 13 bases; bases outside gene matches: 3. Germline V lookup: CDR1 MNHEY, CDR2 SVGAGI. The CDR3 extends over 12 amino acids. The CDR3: CASSRDRAPLHF. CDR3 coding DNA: TGTGCCAGCAGTCGGGACAGGGCTCCCCTCCACTTT.

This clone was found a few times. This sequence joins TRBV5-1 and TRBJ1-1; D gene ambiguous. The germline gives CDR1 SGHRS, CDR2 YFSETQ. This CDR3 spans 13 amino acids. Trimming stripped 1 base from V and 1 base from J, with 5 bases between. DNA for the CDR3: TGCGCCAGCAGCTTGCAAGAGAACACTGAAGCTTTCTTT. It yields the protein CASSLQENTEAFF.

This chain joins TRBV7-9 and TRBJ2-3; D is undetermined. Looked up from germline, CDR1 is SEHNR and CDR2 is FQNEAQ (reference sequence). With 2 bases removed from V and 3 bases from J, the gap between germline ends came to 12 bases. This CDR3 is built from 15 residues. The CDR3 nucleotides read TGTGCCAGCAGCTTACGGTCCCTTGGGACAGATACGCAGTATTTT. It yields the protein CASSLRSLGTDTQYF. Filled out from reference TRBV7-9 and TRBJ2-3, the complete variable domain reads DTGVSQNPRHKITKRGQNVTFRCDPISEHNRLYWYRQTLGQGPEFLTYFQNEAQLEKSRLLSDRFSAERPKGSFSTLEIQRTEQGDSAMYLCASSLRSLGTDTQYFGPGTRLTVL.

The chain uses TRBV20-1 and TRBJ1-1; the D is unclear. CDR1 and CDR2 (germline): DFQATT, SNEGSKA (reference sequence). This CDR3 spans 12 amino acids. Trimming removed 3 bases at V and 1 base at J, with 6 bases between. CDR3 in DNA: TGCAGTGCTAGTCGGAGGAACACTGAAGCTTTCTTT. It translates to CSASRRNTEAFF.

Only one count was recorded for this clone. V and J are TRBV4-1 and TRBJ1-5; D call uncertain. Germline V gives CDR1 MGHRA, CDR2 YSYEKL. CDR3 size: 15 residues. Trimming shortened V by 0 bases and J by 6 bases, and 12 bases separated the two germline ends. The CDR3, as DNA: TGCGCCAGCAGCCAAGATCGATGGCATACTCAGCCCCAGCATTTT. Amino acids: CASSQDRWHTQPQHF.

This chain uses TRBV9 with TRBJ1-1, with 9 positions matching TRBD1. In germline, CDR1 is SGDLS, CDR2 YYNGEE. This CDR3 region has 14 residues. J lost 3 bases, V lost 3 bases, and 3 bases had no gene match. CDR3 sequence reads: CASSEGQGHTEAFF. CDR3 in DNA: TGTGCCAGCAGCGAGGGACAGGGACACACTGAAGCTTTCTTT.

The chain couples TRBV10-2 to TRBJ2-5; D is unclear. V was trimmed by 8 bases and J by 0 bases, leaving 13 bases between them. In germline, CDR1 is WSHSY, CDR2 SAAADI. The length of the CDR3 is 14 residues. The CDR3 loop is CASRRLMYQETQYF. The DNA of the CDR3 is TGCGCCAGCCGGCGGCTCATGTACCAAGAGACCCAGTACTTC.

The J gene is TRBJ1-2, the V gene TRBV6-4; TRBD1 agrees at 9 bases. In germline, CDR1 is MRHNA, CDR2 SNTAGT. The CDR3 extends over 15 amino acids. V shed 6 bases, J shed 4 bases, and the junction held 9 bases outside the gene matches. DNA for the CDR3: TGTGCCAGCAGATTACAACCGGGACAGGGCTATGGCTACACCTTC. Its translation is CASRLQPGQGYGYTF.

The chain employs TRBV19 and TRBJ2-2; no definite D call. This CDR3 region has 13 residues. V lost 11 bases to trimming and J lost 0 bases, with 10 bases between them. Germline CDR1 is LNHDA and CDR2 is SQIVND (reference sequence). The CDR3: CAGANANTGELFF. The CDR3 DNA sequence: TGTGCCGGAGCTAACGCGAACACCGGGGAGCTGTTTTTT.

The CDR3 loop is CSASSWANTEAFF. For the CDR3, the DNA is TGCAGTGCTAGTTCTTGGGCGAACACTGAAGCTTTCTTT. The V gene is TRBV20-1, the J gene TRBJ1-1; D not resolved. In germline, CDR1 is DFQATT, CDR2 SNEGSKA (reference sequence). V was trimmed by 3 bases and J by 1 base, leaving 9 bases between them. The CDR3 is 13 residues long.

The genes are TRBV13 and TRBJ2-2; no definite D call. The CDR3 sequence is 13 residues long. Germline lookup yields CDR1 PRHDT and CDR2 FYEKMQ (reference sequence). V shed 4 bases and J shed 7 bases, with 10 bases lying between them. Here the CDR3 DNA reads TGTGCCAGCAGCTCGGGCCCCCACGGGGAGCTGTTTTTT. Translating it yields CASSSGPHGELFF.

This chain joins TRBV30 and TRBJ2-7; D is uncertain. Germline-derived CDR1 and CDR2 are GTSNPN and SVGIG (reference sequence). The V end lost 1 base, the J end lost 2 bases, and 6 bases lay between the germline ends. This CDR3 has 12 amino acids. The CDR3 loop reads CAWSDQAYEQYF. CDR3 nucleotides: TGTGCCTGGAGTGATCAGGCCTACGAGCAGTACTTC.

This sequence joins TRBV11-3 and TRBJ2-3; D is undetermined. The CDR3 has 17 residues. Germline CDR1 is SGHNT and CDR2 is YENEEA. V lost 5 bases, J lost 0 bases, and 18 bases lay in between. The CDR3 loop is CASSQGRISSSTDTQYF. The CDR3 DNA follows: TGTGCCAGCAGCCAAGGACGAATCTCGTCTAGCACAGATACGCAGTATTTT.